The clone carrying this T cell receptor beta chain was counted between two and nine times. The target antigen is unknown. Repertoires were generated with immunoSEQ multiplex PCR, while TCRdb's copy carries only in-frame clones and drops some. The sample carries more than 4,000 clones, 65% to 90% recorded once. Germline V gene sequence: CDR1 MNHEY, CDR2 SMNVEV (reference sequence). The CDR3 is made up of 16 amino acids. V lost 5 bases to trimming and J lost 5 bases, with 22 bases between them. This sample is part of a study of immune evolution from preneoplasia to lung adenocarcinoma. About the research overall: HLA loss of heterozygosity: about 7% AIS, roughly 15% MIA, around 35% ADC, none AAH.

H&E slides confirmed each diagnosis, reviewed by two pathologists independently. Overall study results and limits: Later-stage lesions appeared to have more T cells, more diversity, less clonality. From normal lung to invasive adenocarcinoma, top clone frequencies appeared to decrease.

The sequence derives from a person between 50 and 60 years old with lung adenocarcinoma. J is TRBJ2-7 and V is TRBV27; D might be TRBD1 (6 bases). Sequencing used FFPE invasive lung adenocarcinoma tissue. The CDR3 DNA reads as TGTGCCAGCAGTCAAATTCCCCTAAACAGGGTTCACGAGCAGTACTTC. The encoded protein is CASSQIPLNRVHEQYF.